One sample yielded the 18 T cell receptor beta chains listed below, sequenced in a study of blood T cell repertoires in COVID-19. TCRdb keeps only in-frame clones here, not all; method: immunoSEQ multiplex PCR. The sample has more than 200,000 clones, 88% seen once. The sequencing input was peripheral blood. Every receptor here comes from an older man with acute or convalescent COVID-19.

The rearrangement joins TRBV28 to TRBJ1-3; D uncertain. Germline CDR1 and CDR2: MDHEN and SYDVKM. V was clipped by 2 bases and J by 5 bases, with 7 bases between them. This CDR3 has 13 residues. DNA of the CDR3: TGTGCCAGCAGTTTAGCGGCGCGAAACACCATATATTTT. Encoded protein: CASSLAARNTIYF.

The chain links TRBV9 to TRBJ1-2; a weak D match, TRBD1 (5 bases). The CDR3 is 14 amino acids. The germline gives CDR1 SGDLS, CDR2 YYNGEE. V gave up 1 base and J gave up 8 bases, with 15 bases separating them. Here the CDR3 reads CASSVYGSGDGYTF. The DNA for the CDR3 is TGTGCCAGCAGCGTATACGGTTCGGGGGACGGCTACACCTTC. Supplemented by reference TRBV9 and TRBJ1-2, the full variable domain reads DSGVTQTPKHLITATGQRVTLRCSPRSGDLSVYWYQQSLDQGLQFLIQYYNGEERAKGNILERFSAQQFPDLHSELNLSSLELGDSALYFCASSVYGSGDGYTFGSGTRLTVV.

The chain has TRBV18 and TRBJ2-7; 11 bases fit TRBD2. The CDR3 covers 15 residues. V trimming: 6 bases; J trimming: 4 bases; junction bases outside the gene matches: 8. Germline values: CDR1 KGHSH, CDR2 LQKENI. The CDR3 DNA reads TGTGCCAGCTCCCAAATGGTAGCGGGAGGGTACGAGCAGTACTTC. This encodes CASSQMVAGGYEQYF.

V usage is TRBV10-1 and J usage is TRBJ2-2; TRBD2 might be the D (5 bases). Per the germline V gene, CDR1 is WNHNN and CDR2 is SYGVQD (reference sequence). This CDR3 comprises 15 residues. V was shortened by 0 bases and J by 3 bases, with 8 bases between the two germline ends. This CDR3 is CASSESTGDTGELFF. In DNA form, the CDR3 reads TGCGCCAGCAGTGAGTCGACCGGGGACACCGGGGAGCTGTTTTTT.

The rearrangement links TRBV5-8 to TRBJ1-4, with a weak D call TRBD1 (5 bases). Germline V CDR1 and CDR2: SGHTS, YDEGEE. The ends were cut back, 5 bases at V and 8 bases at J, with 19 bases in the middle. The CDR3 has 15 residues. The CDR3 DNA reads as TGTGCCAGCAGTCCCTGGGGCACCGGTGGAGAAAAACTGTTTTTT. Its translation is CASSPWGTGGEKLFF. Complete variable domain (other parts from reference TRBV5-8 and TRBJ1-4): EAGVTQSPTHLIKTRGQQATLRCSPISGHTSVYWYQQALGLGLQFLLWYDEGEERNRGNFPPRFSGRQFPNYSSELNVNALELEDSALYLCASSPWGTGGEKLFFGSGTQLSVL.

This clone was counted once. The chain combines TRBV18 with TRBJ2-2; 13 bases agree with TRBD2. The CDR3 contains 17 residues. CDR1 KGHSH and CDR2 LQKENI come from the germline V gene. V lost 7 bases and J lost 1; bases outside the gene matches: 6. The CDR3 nucleotides read TGTGCCAGCTGGCCGGGACTAGCGGGACGGAACACCGGGGAGCTGTTTTTT. It is translated as CASWPGLAGRNTGELFF.

The chain combines TRBV19 with TRBJ2-2; 8 bases agree with TRBD1. From germline, CDR1 is LNHDA and CDR2 SQIVND (reference sequence). Trimming cost V 8 bases and J 5 bases; bases outside gene matches: 10. The CDR3 has 15 residues. Here the CDR3 reads CASAQGAKGTGELFF. The DNA for the CDR3 is TGTGCCAGTGCTCAGGGGGCTAAGGGGACCGGGGAGCTGTTTTTT.

The chain combines TRBV7-6 with TRBJ2-7; possible D gene TRBD2, 6 bases. Germline-derived CDR1 and CDR2 are SGHVS and FNYEAQ. Trimming left V 8 bases short and J 0 bases short, with 20 bases between. This CDR3 contains 16 residues. In nucleotides, the CDR3 is TGTGCCAGCGGAGAGTTGGAGGGAGCTCTCTCCTACGAGCAGTACTTC. Amino acids: CASGELEGALSYEQYF. The full variable domain, with the rest looked up from reference TRBV7-6 and TRBJ2-7, is GAGVSQSPRYKVTKRGQDVALRCDPISGHVSLYWYRQALGQGPEFLTYFNYEAQQDKSGLPNDRFSAERPEGSISTLTIQRTEQRDSAMYRCASGELEGALSYEQYFGPGTRLTVT.

The J gene is TRBJ2-7, the V gene TRBV6-1, with 8 bases aligning to TRBD1. The length of the CDR3 is 16 residues. Germline values: CDR1 MNHNS, CDR2 SASEGT. V was pared by 1 base and J by 2 bases, with 7 bases of the junction left unmatched. CDR3 nucleotides: TGTGCCAGCAGTGAAGTTAACAGGGGGTTTACCTACGAGCAGTACTTC. This codes for CASSEVNRGFTYEQYF.

The rearrangement uses TRBV28 and TRBJ1-1; D gene ambiguous. The CDR3 is 13 amino acids. Germline V lookup: CDR1 MDHEN, CDR2 SYDVKM. Deletions cut 3 bases from V and 2 bases from J, with 7 bases between. CDR3 nucleotide sequence: TGTGCCAGCAGTTTCAGATCCAACACTGAAGCTTTCTTT. As protein: CASSFRSNTEAFF.

V is TRBV11-2 and J is TRBJ2-5; 14 nucleotides match TRBD2. V dropped 4 bases and J dropped 4; count of bases not matched to a gene: 5. The germline CDR1 and CDR2 sequences are SGHAT and FQNNGV. The CDR3 spans 16 residues. CDR3 loop: CASSSGTSGSRETQYF. CDR3 sequence (DNA): TGTGCCAGCAGCTCTGGGACTAGCGGGAGTCGAGAGACCCAGTACTTC. Together with reference TRBV11-2 and TRBJ2-5, the CDR3 gives the full variable domain: EAGVAQSPRYKIIEKRQSVAFWCNPISGHATLYWYQQILGQGPKLLIQFQNNGVVDDSQLPKDRFSAERLKGVDSTLKIQPAKLEDSAVYLCASSSGTSGSRETQYFGPGTRLLVL.

This clone was found a few times. The V and J genes are TRBV4-2 and TRBJ1-4, with D tentatively TRBD1 (6 bases). With 3 bases removed from V and 4 bases from J, the gap between germline ends came to 12 bases. Germline V lookup: CDR1 LGHNA, CDR2 YNFKEQ. CDR3 length equals 15 residues. In nucleotides, the CDR3 is TGTGCCAGCAGCCAGAAACAGGGCATTAATGAAAAACTGTTTTTT. This translates into CASSQKQGINEKLFF.

This clone was seen just once. The chain employs TRBV20-1 and TRBJ1-1; the D is unclear. Germline CDR1 DFQATT, CDR2 SNEGSKA (reference sequence). V lost 6 bases to trimming and J lost 6 bases, with 8 bases between them. The CDR3 spans 10 residues. The CDR3 protein is CSASHPEAFF. The CDR3 DNA is TGCAGTGCCTCACATCCTGAAGCTTTCTTT.

The V call is TRBV19, the J call TRBJ2-7; D possibly corresponds to TRBD1 (6 bases). V lost 3 bases and J lost 1, with 7 bases in between. CDR1 is LNHDA, CDR2 SQIVND, per germline (reference sequence). This CDR3 spans 13 amino acids. CDR3 DNA sequence: TGTGCCAGTAGTATGACAGGTTCCTACGAGCAGTACTTC. It codes for CASSMTGSYEQYF.

This clone has ten or more counts. The chain recombines TRBV27 with TRBJ1-2; D gene uncertain. Germline-derived CDR1 and CDR2 are MNHEY and SMNVEV (reference sequence). This CDR3 is built from 14 residues. With 2 bases removed from V and 4 bases from J, the gap between germline ends came to 11 bases. The CDR3 nucleotides are TGTGCCAGCAGTTTACGCGAGGTGGGCTATGGCTACACCTTC. It codes for CASSLREVGYGYTF.

This clone has only one observation. The V and J genes are TRBV18 and TRBJ2-2; no clear D gene. Germline V gene data show CDR1 as KGHSH and CDR2 as LQKENI. The CDR3 covers 16 residues. Trimming pared 5 bases from V and 2 bases from J, leaving 15 bases between. CDR3 residues: CASSTKSEINTGELFF. For the CDR3, the DNA is TGTGCCAGCTCAACGAAGAGCGAAATAAACACCGGGGAGCTGTTTTTT.

This chain links TRBV12-3 or TRBV12-4 with TRBJ2-4, with a tentative D call TRBD2 (6 bases). With 2 bases removed from V and 8 bases from J, the gap between germline ends came to 10 bases. The CDR3 contains 13 residues. As DNA, the CDR3 is TGTGCCAGCAGTTTATACGGGGAGGACATTCAGTACTTC. This encodes CASSLYGEDIQYF.

This clone appeared once. The CDR3 is CATSRTGPYGYTF. The CDR3 bases are TGTGCCACCAGCAGGACAGGGCCCTATGGCTACACCTTC. This chain joins TRBV15 and TRBJ1-2; TRBD1 matches at 7 bases. CDR1 and CDR2 (germline): LNHNV, YYDKDF (reference sequence). This CDR3 contains 13 residues. Germline trimming cut 3 bases from V and 4 bases from J; bases unmatched to any gene: 2.